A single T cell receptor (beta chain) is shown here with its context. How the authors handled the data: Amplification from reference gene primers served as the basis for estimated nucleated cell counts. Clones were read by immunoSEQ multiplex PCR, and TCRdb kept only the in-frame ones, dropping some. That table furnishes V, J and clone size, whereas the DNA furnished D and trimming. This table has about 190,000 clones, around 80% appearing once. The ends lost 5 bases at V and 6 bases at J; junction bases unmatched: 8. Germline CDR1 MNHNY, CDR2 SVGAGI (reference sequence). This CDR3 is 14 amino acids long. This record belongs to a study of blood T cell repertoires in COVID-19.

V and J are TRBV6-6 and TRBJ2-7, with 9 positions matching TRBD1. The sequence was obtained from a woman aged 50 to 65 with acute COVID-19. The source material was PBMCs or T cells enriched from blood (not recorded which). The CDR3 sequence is CASSAPGQGAEQYV. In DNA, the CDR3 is TGTGCCAGCAGTGCTCCGGGACAGGGCGCCGAGCAGTACGTC.